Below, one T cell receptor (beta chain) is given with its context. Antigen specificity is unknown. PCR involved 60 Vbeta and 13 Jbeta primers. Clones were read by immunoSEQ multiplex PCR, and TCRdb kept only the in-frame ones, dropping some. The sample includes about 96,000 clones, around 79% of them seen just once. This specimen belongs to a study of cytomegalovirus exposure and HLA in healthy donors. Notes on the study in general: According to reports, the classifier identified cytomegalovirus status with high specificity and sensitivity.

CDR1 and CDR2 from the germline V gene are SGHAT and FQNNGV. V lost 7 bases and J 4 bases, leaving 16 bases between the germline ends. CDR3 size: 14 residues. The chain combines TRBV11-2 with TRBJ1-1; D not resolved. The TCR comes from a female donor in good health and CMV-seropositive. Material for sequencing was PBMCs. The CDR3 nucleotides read TGTGCCAGCAACCCAGTAGTAGGGAGCACTGAAGCTTTCTTT. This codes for CASNPVVGSTEAFF.